The rows below give T cell receptor beta chains drawn from one sample of a study of OX40 agonist ivuxolimab in advanced cancers. This table comes from immunoSEQ multiplex PCR, and its TCRdb copy is limited to in-frame clones, with some not included. The sample holds about 76,000 clones; about 89% are singletons and the top ten take 10% to 15%. Sequenced here: CD4+ or CD8+ T cells sorted from blood, sampled in a trial of the OX40 agonist ivuxolimab. Source of these receptors: an adult with an advanced solid tumor such as melanoma, head and neck, liver or kidney cancer. Both conserved end residues are part of each CDR3. D genes are given only for firm matches. Size is stated for part of the rows, as once, few or many counts, or as a class when the clone is expanded.

NA | NA | TRBV5-4 | CASSPGSSPVVHEQYF
once | NA | TRBV5-6 | CASSFAREQYF
NA | NA | TRBV4-1 | CASSQVPEDTQYF
NA | TRBD1 | TRBV12-5 | CASGPGQGTDTQYF
NA | NA | TRBV28 | CASSPFGREPSNQPQHF
NA | TRBD2 | TRBV30 | CAWSSGDSGIPRSPQHTQYF
NA | NA | TRBV20-1 | CSATGRSEQYF
NA | TRBD2 | TRBV27 | CASSLIGGGRGQYF
NA | TRBD1 | TRBV7-9 | CASSGRTGLAYNEQFF
NA | NA | TRBV7-6 | CASSLDRAFTYNEQFF
NA | NA | TRBV5-1 | CASSLVPGKALSNTGELFF
NA | NA | TRBV7-9 | CASSFPTSGEETQYF
NA | NA | TRBV28 | CASSPLGARQYF
NA | TRBD2 | TRBV4-2 | CASSPGLVGDYEQYF
NA | NA | TRBV19 | CAVRDEVEAFF
NA | NA | TRBV27 | CASGGWGLWDTQYF
NA | TRBD1 | TRBV27 | CASSRDRNTYEQYF
NA | NA | TRBV30 | CAWSSGASQPQHF